This T cell receptor beta chain was identified in a study of PD-1 blockade in mismatch repair-deficient tumors (dated by TCRdb to the late 2010s). Some background on the complete study: Between late 2013 and September 2016, the trial enrolled roughly 85 consecutive patients with over 10 mismatch repair-deficient cancer types, every one of whom had been previously treated and was progressing. Tumor-associated T cell clones in the peripheral blood of patients responding to PD-1 blockade were tracked using deep sequencing of TCR CDR3 regions.

Here is what the overall study found, with its caveats: After pembrolizumab, tumor-resident clones, which were often undetectable in blood before treatment, expanded rapidly and then contracted, generally ahead of radiologic responses.

Mismatch repair deficiency in every enrolled patient was established by polymerase chain reaction or immunohistochemistry. TCR sequencing was carried out for a few patients who responded to pembrolizumab therapy. Pembrolizumab PD-1 blockade was prospectively tested in advanced mismatch repair-deficient cancers, regardless of tissue of origin, in the phase II trial. Serial peripheral blood T cell samples were collected before and at multiple times after starting PD-1 blockade. The timing of each blood sample was reported as weeks after the first dose of pembrolizumab. V lost 5 bases and J lost 9 bases, and the count of bases not matched to a germline gene is 11. CDR1 and CDR2 (LNHNV, YYDKDF) derive from the germline V gene (reference sequence). There are 15 amino acids in the CDR3, from cysteine to phenylalanine inclusive. The read is trimmed to its CDR3 DNA, 45 bases read in frame from base 1. A word on this clone: It lacks a known antigen. Per-base qualities were not stored, and no clone one base away is much larger.

The library was generated by the immunoSEQ multiplex PCR assay. The source is immuneACCESS, and TCRdb retained only in-frame sequences with V and J called. Part of the clones is not carried over; for the studies checked, unresolved V genes explain less than half of this, and the remainder is unexplained. This sample has around 40,000 clones in its table, and 70% to 80% of those were observed once. About 20% of the sample goes to the ten largest clones. This chain is built from TRBV15 and TRBJ2-1; 9 of the junction bases match TRBD1. The TCR sequence derives from an adult with mismatch repair-deficient cancer. Sequencing was performed on peripheral blood, taken 4 weeks after starting pembrolizumab. The DNA is as follows: TGTGCCACCAGCCGAGGGGGGACAGGGAGGGGTGAGCAGTTCTTC. This is translated as CATSRGGTGRGEQFF.